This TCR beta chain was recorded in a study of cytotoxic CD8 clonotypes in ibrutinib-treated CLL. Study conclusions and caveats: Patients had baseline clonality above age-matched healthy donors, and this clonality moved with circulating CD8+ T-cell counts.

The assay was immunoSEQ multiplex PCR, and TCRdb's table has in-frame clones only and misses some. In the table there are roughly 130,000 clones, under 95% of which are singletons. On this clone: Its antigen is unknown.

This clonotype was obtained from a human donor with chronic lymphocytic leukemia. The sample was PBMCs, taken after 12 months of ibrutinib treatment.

CDR3 sequence: CASSFGMDGTYEQYF. CDR3 in DNA: TGTGCCAGCAGCTTCGGCATGGACGGGACCTACGAGCAGTACTTC. The V and J genes are TRBV7-9 and TRBJ2-7; perhaps TRBD2 as D (5 bases). The CDR3 is made up of 15 amino acids. Between the trimmed V and J ends, which lost 3 bases and 2 bases, there was a span of 14 bases. Germline loops: CDR1 SEHNR, CDR2 FQNEAQ (reference sequence).